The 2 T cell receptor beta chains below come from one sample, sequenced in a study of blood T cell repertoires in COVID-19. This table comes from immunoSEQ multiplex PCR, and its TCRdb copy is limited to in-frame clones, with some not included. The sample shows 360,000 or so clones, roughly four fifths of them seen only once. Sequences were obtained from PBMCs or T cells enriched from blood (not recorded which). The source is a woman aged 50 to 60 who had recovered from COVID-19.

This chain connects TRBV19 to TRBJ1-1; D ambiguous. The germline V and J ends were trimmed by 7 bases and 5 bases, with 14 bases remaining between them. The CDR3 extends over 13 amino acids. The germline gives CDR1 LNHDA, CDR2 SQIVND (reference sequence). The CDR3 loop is CASKWLGGTEAFF. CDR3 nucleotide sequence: TGTGCCAGTAAGTGGCTCGGCGGAACTGAAGCTTTCTTT.

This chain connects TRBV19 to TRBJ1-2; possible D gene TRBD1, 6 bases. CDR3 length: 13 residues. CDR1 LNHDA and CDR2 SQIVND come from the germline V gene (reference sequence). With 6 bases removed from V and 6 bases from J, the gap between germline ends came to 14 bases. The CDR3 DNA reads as TGTGCCAGTAGGGCGGGGGGCCCTAATGGCTACACCTTC. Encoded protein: CASRAGGPNGYTF.